Each of the 16 T cell receptor beta chains below was sequenced from the same sample in a study of blood T cell repertoires in COVID-19 (dated by TCRdb to 2020 to 2021). Library construction relied on the immunoSEQ multiplex PCR assay. TCRdb limited this immuneACCESS table to in-frame rearrangements with V and J called. A share of clones is missing; checked studies link under half to unresolved V genes, and the rest is unexplained. The sample includes over 250,000 clones, with under 90% observed a single time. Approximately 9% of the sample is held by the ten biggest clonotypes. The sample taken for sequencing was peripheral blood. Receptors originate from a woman aged 45-65 years who had recovered from COVID-19.

This clone was detected a few times. This rearrangement joins TRBV19 to TRBJ2-1; 8 positions agree with TRBD2. Germline CDR1 is LNHDA and CDR2 is SQIVND (reference sequence). CDR3 length: 15 amino acids. J gave up 6 bases and V 2 bases, and 6 bases lay outside the gene matches. The CDR3 DNA is TGTGCCAGTAGTATAAAAGCGGGGGCCCTCAATGAGCAGTTCTTC. It encodes CASSIKAGALNEQFF.

V usage is TRBV28 and J usage is TRBJ2-2; a possible D gene is TRBD2 (5 bases). Germline CDR1 MDHEN, CDR2 SYDVKM. The CDR3 runs 12 residues. V lost 2 bases, J lost 13 bases, and 11 bases lay in between. The CDR3 loop is CASSLAGRGLFF. As DNA, the CDR3 is TGTGCCAGCAGTTTAGCCGGTCGGGGGCTGTTTTTT.

The V gene is TRBV20-1, the J gene TRBJ2-7; D is unresolved. V dropped 3 bases and J dropped 3 bases, with 9 bases sitting between them. CDR1 and CDR2 from the germline V gene are DFQATT and SNEGSKA (reference sequence). CDR3 length equals 12 residues. CDR3 DNA sequence: TGCAGTGCTAGTGACGGTTACTACGAGCAGTACTTC. Its protein is CSASDGYYEQYF.

The chain combines TRBV28 with TRBJ2-2; 9 bases line up with TRBD2. V was clipped by 5 bases and J by 6 bases; unmatched bases: 4. Germline lookup yields CDR1 MDHEN and CDR2 SYDVKM. The CDR3 length is 14 residues. The CDR3 sequence is CASSRTSVPGELFF. Written as DNA, the CDR3 is TGTGCCAGCAGTAGGACTAGCGTCCCCGGGGAGCTGTTTTTT.

CDR3 protein: CASSSQGARTEAFF. CDR3 coding DNA: TGTGCCAGCAGCTCACAGGGGGCGCGTACTGAAGCTTTCTTT. This chain joins TRBV5-4 and TRBJ1-1; 9 bases are a match to TRBD1. The CDR3 totals 14 residues. Germline lookup yields CDR1 SGHNT and CDR2 YYREEE (reference sequence). V shed 3 bases and J 5 bases; nucleotides not matched to a gene: 5.

The V and J genes are TRBV1 and TRBJ2-3; the DNA was not compared with TRBD2, the D call given in the table. TRBV1 is a pseudogene segment. This CDR3 has 17 amino acids. The DNA for the CDR3 is TGCACCAGCAGCCAAGTTCTAGCGGGGGGGATGTTAGATACGCAGTATTTT. It yields the protein CTSSQVLAGGMLDTQYF.

J is TRBJ1-5 and V is TRBV4-3; D perhaps matches TRBD1 (5 bases). This CDR3 is 17 amino acids long. CDR1 is LGHNA, CDR2 YSLEER, per germline. Trimming pared 4 bases from V and 0 bases from J, leaving 16 bases between. CDR3 nucleotide sequence: TGCGCCAGCAGCCCCGGAACGGGGGGGGATAGCAATCAGCCCCAGCATTTT. This sequence encodes CASSPGTGGDSNQPQHF.

This rearrangement joins TRBV29-1 to TRBJ2-1; D call uncertain. The CDR3 has 15 amino acids. Looked up from germline, CDR1 is SQVTM and CDR2 is ANQGSEA. The V end was cut by 0 bases, the J end by 0 bases, with 9 bases between. This CDR3 is CSVEDKTLSYNEQFF. The CDR3 region has the DNA TGCAGCGTTGAAGATAAGACTCTCTCCTACAATGAGCAGTTCTTC.

The genes are TRBV11-2 and TRBJ2-5, with TRBD2 identical over 7 bases. This CDR3 comprises 14 residues. The germline CDR1 and CDR2 sequences are SGHAT and FQNNGV. With 0 bases clipped from V and 9 bases from J, the junction kept 7 bases outside the gene matches. CDR3: CASSLDPDGGAQYF. DNA for the CDR3: TGTGCCAGCAGCTTAGACCCTGATGGGGGGGCCCAGTACTTC.

V is TRBV4-3 and J is TRBJ2-3, with a tentative D call TRBD1 (5 bases). This CDR3 comprises 16 residues. Germline CDR1 LGHNA, CDR2 YSLEER. V was cut by 0 bases and J by 1 base, with 11 bases left in between. The CDR3 loop reads CASSQDLQGGTDTQYF. CDR3 nucleotides: TGCGCCAGCAGCCAAGATCTCCAAGGGGGCACAGATACGCAGTATTTT.

This sequence joins TRBV3-1 (or the pseudogene TRBV3-2) and TRBJ2-7; tentatively, D is TRBD2 (5 bases). The CDR3 loop spans 15 amino acids. Per the germline V gene, CDR1 is LGHDT and CDR2 is YNNKEL (reference sequence). V was cut by 4 bases and J by 3 bases, with 16 bases left in between. This CDR3 reads CASSPSASKIYEQYF. CDR3 in DNA: TGTGCCAGCAGCCCCTCCGCTAGCAAGATCTACGAGCAGTACTTC.

The rearrangement joins TRBV4-3 to TRBJ2-2; perhaps TRBD1 as D (6 bases). The CDR3 spans 17 residues. V gave up 1 base and J gave up 3 bases, with 15 bases separating them. The V gene's germline CDR1 is LGHNA and CDR2 YSLEER. CDR3 sequence (DNA): TGCGCCAGCAGCCAAGGCGCACAGGGACCGTACACCGGGGAGCTGTTTTTT. Amino acid sequence: CASSQGAQGPYTGELFF.

This chain connects TRBV19 to TRBJ1-5; TRBD1 is a possible D gene (6 bases). The CDR3 is made up of 15 amino acids. V lost 4 bases, J lost 1 base, and 11 bases lay in between. The germline V gene has CDR1 LNHDA and CDR2 SQIVND (reference sequence). The CDR3 loop is CASSTYRVSNQPQHF. As DNA, the CDR3 is TGTGCCAGTAGTACCTACAGGGTAAGCAATCAGCCCCAGCATTTT.

The rearrangement joins TRBV19 to TRBJ2-1; TRBD1 might be the D (6 bases). The V end lost 4 bases, the J end lost 5 bases, and 12 bases lay between the germline ends. Germline V gene data show CDR1 as LNHDA and CDR2 as SQIVND (reference sequence). CDR3 size: 14 residues. In DNA, the CDR3 is TGTGCCAGTAGTACCCGGACAGTTAACAATGAGCAGTTCTTC. It translates to CASSTRTVNNEQFF.

The chain links TRBV7-2 to TRBJ2-6; TRBD2 might be the D (5 bases). The CDR3 spans 17 residues. The germline V gene has CDR1 SGHTA and CDR2 FQGNSA. Trimming shortened V by 0 bases and J by 0 bases, and 9 bases separated the two germline ends. This chain's CDR3 is CASSLASGISGANVLTF. CDR3 in DNA: TGTGCCAGCAGCTTAGCATCGGGGATCTCTGGGGCCAACGTCCTGACTTTC. Combining the CDR3 with reference TRBV7-2 and TRBJ2-6 gives the whole variable domain GAGVSQSPSNKVTEKGKDVELRCDPISGHTALYWYRQSLGQGLEFLIYFQGNSAPDKSGLPSDRFSAERTGGSVSTLTIQRTQQEDSAVYLCASSLASGISGANVLTFGAGSRLTVL.

The chain employs TRBV24-1 and TRBJ1-2; no reliable D call. V was cut by 4 bases and J by 2 bases, with 7 bases left in between. From germline, CDR1 is KGHDR and CDR2 SFDVKD. The CDR3 has 13 residues. CDR3 sequence: CATSDYRNYGYTF. The CDR3 DNA reads TGTGCCACCAGTGACTACAGAAACTATGGCTACACCTTC.